The clone carrying this T cell receptor beta chain has just a few counts. The PCR had 60 Vbeta and 13 Jbeta primers. Profiling relied on immunoSEQ multiplex PCR, and the TCRdb table lists in-frame clones only, not all of them. This sample yields over 100,000 clones, of which 79% are seen a single time; 2.5% to 3.5% belongs to the top ten. Germline CDR1 is SGHRS and CDR2 is YFSETQ. This CDR3 has 13 residues. With 2 bases removed from V and 5 bases from J, the gap between germline ends came to 10 bases. This specimen belongs to a study of cytomegalovirus exposure and HLA in healthy donors. Sample: PBMCs. This TCR was recovered from a woman between 18 and 29 years old in good health and CMV-seropositive. This rearrangement joins TRBV5-1 to TRBJ1-1; D is unresolved. CDR3 sequence: CASSFGGETEAFF. DNA of the CDR3: TGCGCCAGCAGCTTTGGTGGGGAGACTGAAGCTTTCTTT.